This section outlines one TCR beta chain sequence together with its context. This entry belongs to a study of OX40 agonist ivuxolimab in advanced cancers. This CDR3 is built from 14 residues. Germline CDR1 is SGHRS and CDR2 is YFSETQ. Trimming shortened V by 0 bases and J by 1 base, and 7 bases separated the two germline ends. Data came from immunoSEQ multiplex PCR; TCRdb stores just in-frame clones and leaves some out. The sample records approximately 69,000 clones, approximately 80% being singletons. Enrollment shut out patients with autoimmune disease history or systemic immunosuppression. This TCR was recovered from an adult with an advanced solid tumor such as melanoma, head and neck, liver or kidney cancer. The V call is TRBV5-1, the J call TRBJ1-1; no firm D call. Specimen: CD4+ or CD8+ T cells sorted from blood, collected in a trial of the OX40 agonist ivuxolimab. This CDR3 is CASSLVEGNTEAFF. CDR3 DNA: TGCGCCAGCAGCTTGGTAGAGGGGAACACTGAAGCTTTCTTT.